This passage covers 20 T cell receptor beta chains from one sample sequenced in a study of shared clonotypes between healthy human individuals. TCRdb keeps only in-frame clones here, not all; method: immunoSEQ multiplex PCR. Of 2 million to 2.5 million clones in the sample, around 90% were seen once. The specimen sequenced was naive CD4+ T cells from PBMCs. This sample's subset: CD45RA+ positively selected. These receptor sequences come from a man aged 18 to 29 in good health. Some clones in this sample may be carry-over from other donors' samples.

The V call is TRBV6-5, the J call TRBJ2-7; 10 nucleotides align to TRBD2. CDR3 length: 15 amino acids. Germline assignment: CDR1 MNHEY and CDR2 SVGAGI. The V gene end was trimmed by 7 bases and the J gene end by 3 bases; junction bases not matched to a gene: 9. CDR3: CASMYPSGGDYEQYF. The CDR3 DNA follows: TGTGCCAGCATGTACCCTAGCGGGGGAGACTACGAGCAGTACTTC.

V and J are TRBV7-9 and TRBJ2-5, with 9 bases lining up with TRBD1. Germline V gene lookup returns CDR1 SEHNR and CDR2 FQNEAQ (reference sequence). The CDR3 covers 14 residues. The V and J ends lost 7 bases and 7 bases, in that order; junction bases with no gene match: 10. CDR3 DNA sequence: TGTGCCAGCACCCCCGCGGACAGGGGAGGGACCCAGTACTTC. This codes for CASTPADRGGTQYF.

The rearrangement joins TRBV5-1 to TRBJ1-1; D possibly corresponds to TRBD1 (5 bases). Germline CDR1 is SGHRS and CDR2 is YFSETQ. V dropped 3 bases and J dropped 0 bases, with 15 bases sitting between them. The CDR3 consists of 16 residues. The CDR3 loop reads CASSYDPRQLNTEAFF. The DNA of the CDR3 is TGCGCCAGCAGCTACGACCCCAGACAGTTGAACACTGAAGCTTTCTTT.

This clone was counted a single time. The chain is built from TRBV27 and TRBJ1-5, with 12 bases aligning to TRBD1. Trimming removed 6 bases from V and 10 bases from J; junction bases left unmatched: 10. The CDR3 contains 15 residues. From germline, CDR1 is MNHEY and CDR2 SMNVEV (reference sequence). CDR3 region: CASSRTGDRGHPQHF. In nucleotides, the CDR3 is TGTGCCAGCAGCCGAACTGGGGACAGGGGGCACCCCCAGCATTTT.

This rearrangement joins TRBV4-1 to TRBJ1-2, with TRBD1 matching over 7 bases. Germline lookup yields CDR1 MGHRA and CDR2 YSYEKL. The CDR3 is made up of 15 amino acids. Unmatched junction bases numbered 7, after V lost 4 bases and J lost 2 bases. The CDR3 nucleotides read TGCGCCAGCAGCCTAACAGGGGCGGAAAACTATGGCTACACCTTC. Its protein product is CASSLTGAENYGYTF.

The chain links TRBV7-9 to TRBJ2-1, with TRBD2 as a possible D gene (6 bases). CDR1 and CDR2 (germline): SEHNR, FQNEAQ (reference sequence). The CDR3 has 13 residues. Trimming removed 9 bases at V and 2 bases at J, with 11 bases between. CDR3 in amino acids: CASRERAYNEQFF. The DNA of the CDR3 is TGTGCCAGTCGGGAGAGGGCCTACAATGAGCAGTTCTTC.

For the CDR3, the DNA is TGTGCCAGCAGGTCCGGGACCTCCTATGGCTACACCTTC. Protein product: CASRSGTSYGYTF. V gene TRBV28 combines with J gene TRBJ1-2, with D maybe TRBD1 (5 bases). The CDR3 runs to 13 residues. V lost 6 bases and J lost 4, with 12 bases in between. Per germline, CDR1 MDHEN and CDR2 SYDVKM.

CDR3 bases: TGTGCCAGCAGAAACGACAGGCCCTCCTACGAGCAGTACTTC. Its translation is CASRNDRPSYEQYF. The genes are TRBV2 and TRBJ2-7; D possibly corresponds to TRBD1 (6 bases). There are 14 residues in the CDR3. V was shortened by 6 bases and J by 0 bases, with 12 bases between the two germline ends. Germline CDR1 and CDR2: SNHLY and FYNNEI. The variable domain in full, completed from reference TRBV2 and TRBJ2-7, reads EPEVTQTPSHQVTQMGQEVILRCVPISNHLYFYWYRQILGQKVEFLVSFYNNEISEKSEIFDDQFSVERPDGSNFTLKIRSTKLEDSAMYFCASRNDRPSYEQYFGPGTRLTVT.

This chain uses TRBV7-9 with TRBJ2-5; 8 nucleotides agree with TRBD1. Germline loops: CDR1 SEHNR, CDR2 FQNEAQ (reference sequence). Trimming removed 3 bases from V and 7 bases from J; junction bases left unmatched: 4. There are 13 residues in the CDR3. CDR3 protein: CASSLPDRGTQYF. CDR3 sequence (DNA): TGTGCCAGCAGCTTGCCCGACAGGGGGACCCAGTACTTC.

This chain uses TRBV4-3 with TRBJ1-1, with unresolved D. Trimming took off 0 bases at V and 1 base at J, with 9 bases between the two ends. The CDR3 contains 15 residues. Germline V gene data show CDR1 as LGHNA and CDR2 as YSLEER. CDR3 region: CASSQDRGWNTEAFF. In nucleotides, the CDR3 is TGCGCCAGCAGCCAAGACCGAGGCTGGAACACTGAAGCTTTCTTT.

This chain uses TRBV4-1 with TRBJ2-5; no reliable D call. The germline CDR1 and CDR2 sequences are MGHRA and YSYEKL. V lost 4 bases, J lost 1 base, and 10 bases lay in between. The CDR3 is 14 amino acids. This CDR3 reads CASSRQAPQETQYF. For the CDR3, the DNA is TGCGCCAGCAGCCGACAAGCCCCCCAAGAGACCCAGTACTTC.

V is TRBV30 and J is TRBJ2-7, with D uncertain. The V end lost 2 bases, the J end lost 3 bases, and 11 bases lay between the germline ends. Germline V gives CDR1 GTSNPN, CDR2 SVGIG (reference sequence). The CDR3 is 13 residues long. CDR3 sequence reads: CAWSTQADYEQYF. DNA of the CDR3: TGTGCCTGGAGTACCCAGGCGGACTACGAGCAGTACTTC.

The CDR3 nucleotides read TGTGCCAGCTCACCACCAGGGCCTAATGAAAAACTGTTTTTT. This codes for CASSPPGPNEKLFF. The V call is TRBV18, the J call TRBJ1-4; the D is unclear. Germline values: CDR1 KGHSH, CDR2 LQKENI. The CDR3 covers 14 residues. Trimming removed 0 bases at V and 3 bases at J, with 5 bases between. Based on the CDR3 plus reference TRBV18 and TRBJ1-4, the full variable domain is NAGVMQNPRHLVRRRGQEARLRCSPMKGHSHVYWYRQLPEEGLKFMVYLQKENIIDESGMPKERFSAEFPKEGPSILRIQQVVRGDSAAYFCASSPPGPNEKLFFGSGTQLSVL.

There are a few counts of this clone. The rearrangement uses TRBV28 and TRBJ2-3; weak D call: TRBD1 (5 bases). Trimming removed 2 bases at V and 3 bases at J, with 12 bases between. The CDR3 contains 15 residues. Germline values: CDR1 MDHEN, CDR2 SYDVKM. CDR3 sequence: CASSLGQGVTDTQYF. The CDR3 coding sequence is TGTGCCAGCAGTTTAGGGCAGGGCGTTACAGATACGCAGTATTTT.

The V and J genes are TRBV6-1 and TRBJ2-5, with 11 bases that match TRBD2. This CDR3 has 15 residues. J lost 4 bases, V lost 6 bases, and 7 bases had no gene match. Germline CDR1 reads MNHNS; CDR2 reads SASEGT. CDR3: CASRKLAGDGETQYF. The CDR3 DNA is TGTGCCAGCAGGAAACTAGCGGGAGATGGAGAGACCCAGTACTTC.

There are a few counts of this clone. At the DNA level, this CDR3 is encoded by other sequences in the same sample as well. The chain joins TRBV5-1 to TRBJ1-1; no clear D. CDR3 length equals 13 residues. Germline V gene lookup returns CDR1 SGHRS and CDR2 YFSETQ. The V gene lost 4 bases and the J gene lost 0 bases, with 7 bases spanning the gap. The CDR3 loop is CASSLGMNTEAFF. The CDR3 DNA sequence: TGCGCCAGCAGCCTAGGCATGAACACTGAAGCTTTCTTT.

V gene TRBV28 combines with J gene TRBJ2-5; D unresolved. The germline V gene has CDR1 MDHEN and CDR2 SYDVKM. The CDR3 has 11 amino acids. The ends were cut back, 8 bases at V and 1 base at J, with 5 bases in the middle. The CDR3 reads CASGIQETQYF. The CDR3 coding sequence is TGTGCCAGCGGAATCCAAGAGACCCAGTACTTC.

Comments on this clone: Other DNA variants within this sample encode the same CDR3. This chain joins TRBV5-1 and TRBJ2-6, with D possibly matching TRBD1 (5 bases). With 4 bases removed from V and 1 base from J, the gap between germline ends came to 9 bases. In germline, CDR1 is SGHRS, CDR2 YFSETQ. There are 15 residues in the CDR3. The CDR3 region has the DNA TGCGCCAGCAGCCGGACACCGTCTGGGGCCAACGTCCTGACTTTC. Its translation: CASSRTPSGANVLTF.

V is TRBV15 and J is TRBJ1-5; 7 bases align to TRBD1. The ends lost 4 bases at V and 4 bases at J; junction bases unmatched: 4. Germline V gene data show CDR1 as LNHNV and CDR2 as YYDKDF (reference sequence). The CDR3 is 14 residues long. Written as DNA, the CDR3 is TGTGCCACCAGCACAGGACAGGAAAATCAGCCCCAGCATTTT. Amino acids: CATSTGQENQPQHF.

The genes are TRBV18 and TRBJ2-5; 10 positions match TRBD1. V was clipped by 11 bases and J by 5 bases; unmatched bases: 8. Germline CDR1 and CDR2: KGHSH and LQKENI. This CDR3 comprises 13 residues. CDR3 sequence reads: CAGSTGGGETQYF. The CDR3 bases are TGTGCCGGATCGACAGGGGGCGGTGAGACCCAGTACTTC.